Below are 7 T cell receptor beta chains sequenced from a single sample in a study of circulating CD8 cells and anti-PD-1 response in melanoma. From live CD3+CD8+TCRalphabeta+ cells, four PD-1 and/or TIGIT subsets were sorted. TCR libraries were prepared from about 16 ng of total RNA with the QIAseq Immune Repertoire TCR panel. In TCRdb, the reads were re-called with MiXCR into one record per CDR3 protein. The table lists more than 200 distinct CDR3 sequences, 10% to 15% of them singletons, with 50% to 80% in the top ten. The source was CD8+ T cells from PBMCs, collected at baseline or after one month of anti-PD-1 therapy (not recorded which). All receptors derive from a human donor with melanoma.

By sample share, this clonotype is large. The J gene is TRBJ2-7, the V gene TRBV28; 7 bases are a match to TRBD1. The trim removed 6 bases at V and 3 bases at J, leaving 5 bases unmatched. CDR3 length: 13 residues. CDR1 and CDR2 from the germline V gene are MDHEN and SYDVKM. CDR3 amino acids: CASRHGTDYEQYF. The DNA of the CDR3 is TGTGCCAGCAGACACGGGACAGACTACGAGCAGTACTTC.

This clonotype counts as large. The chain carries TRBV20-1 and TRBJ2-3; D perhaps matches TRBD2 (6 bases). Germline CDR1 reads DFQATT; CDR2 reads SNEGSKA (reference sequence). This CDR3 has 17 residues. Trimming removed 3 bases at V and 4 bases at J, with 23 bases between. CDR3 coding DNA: TGCAGTGCTAGTCCATGGGGCGGGATCATCGATCCAGATACGCAGTATTTT. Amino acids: CSASPWGGIIDPDTQYF.

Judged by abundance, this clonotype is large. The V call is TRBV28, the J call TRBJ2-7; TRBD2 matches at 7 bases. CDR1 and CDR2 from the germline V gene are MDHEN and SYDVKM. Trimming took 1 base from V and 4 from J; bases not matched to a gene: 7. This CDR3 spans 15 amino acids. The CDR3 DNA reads TGTGCCAGCAGTTTATTGGGAGGGCCCCTATACGAGCAGTACTTC. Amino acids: CASSLLGGPLYEQYF.

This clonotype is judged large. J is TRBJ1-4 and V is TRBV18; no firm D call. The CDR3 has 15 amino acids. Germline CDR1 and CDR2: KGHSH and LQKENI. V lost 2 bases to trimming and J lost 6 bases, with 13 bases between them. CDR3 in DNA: TGTGCCAGCTCACCATTGGGGTTAGAAGATGAAAAACTGTTTTTT. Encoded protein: CASSPLGLEDEKLFF. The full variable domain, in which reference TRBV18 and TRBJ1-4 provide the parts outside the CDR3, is NAGVMQNPRHLVRRRGQEARLRCSPMKGHSHVYWYRQLPEEGLKFMVYLQKENIIDESGMPKERFSAEFPKEGPSILRIQQVVRGDSAAYFCASSPLGLEDEKLFFGSGTQLSVL.

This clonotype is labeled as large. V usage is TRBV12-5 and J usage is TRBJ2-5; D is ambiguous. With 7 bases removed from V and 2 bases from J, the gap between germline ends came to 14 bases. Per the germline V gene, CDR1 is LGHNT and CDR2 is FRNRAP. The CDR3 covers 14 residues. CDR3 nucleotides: TGTGCTAGTGCCGCCGTGGACGGACAAGAGACCCAGTACTTC. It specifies CASAAVDGQETQYF.

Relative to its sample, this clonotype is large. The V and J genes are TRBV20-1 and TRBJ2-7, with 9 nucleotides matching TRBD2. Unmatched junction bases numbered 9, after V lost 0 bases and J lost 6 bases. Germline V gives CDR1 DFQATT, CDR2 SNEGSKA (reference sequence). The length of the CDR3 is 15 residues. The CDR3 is CSARDLGLASGEQYF. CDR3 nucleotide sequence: TGCAGTGCTAGAGATTTGGGACTAGCTTCGGGCGAGCAGTACTTC.

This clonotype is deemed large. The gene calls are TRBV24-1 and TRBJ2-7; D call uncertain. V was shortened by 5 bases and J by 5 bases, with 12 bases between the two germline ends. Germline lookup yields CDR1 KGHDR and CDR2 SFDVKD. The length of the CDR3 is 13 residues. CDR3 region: CATSASWRDEQYF. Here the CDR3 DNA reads TGTGCCACCAGTGCTTCTTGGCGAGACGAGCAGTACTTC.